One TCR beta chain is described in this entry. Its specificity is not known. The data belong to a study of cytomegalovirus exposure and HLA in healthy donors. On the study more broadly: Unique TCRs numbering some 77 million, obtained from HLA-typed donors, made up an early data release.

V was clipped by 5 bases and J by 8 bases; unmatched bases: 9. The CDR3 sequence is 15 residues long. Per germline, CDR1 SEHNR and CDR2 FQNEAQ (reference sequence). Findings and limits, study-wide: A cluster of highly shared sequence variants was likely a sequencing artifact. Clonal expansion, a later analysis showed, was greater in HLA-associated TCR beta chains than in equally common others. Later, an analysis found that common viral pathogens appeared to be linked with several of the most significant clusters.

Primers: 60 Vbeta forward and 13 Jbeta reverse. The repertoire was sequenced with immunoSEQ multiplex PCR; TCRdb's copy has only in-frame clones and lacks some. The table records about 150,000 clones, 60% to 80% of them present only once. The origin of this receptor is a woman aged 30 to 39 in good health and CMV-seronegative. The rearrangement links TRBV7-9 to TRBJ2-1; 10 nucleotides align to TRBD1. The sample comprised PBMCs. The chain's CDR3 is CASSPRDRGRYEQFF. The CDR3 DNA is TGTGCCAGCAGCCCCCGGGACAGGGGCAGGTATGAGCAGTTCTTC.